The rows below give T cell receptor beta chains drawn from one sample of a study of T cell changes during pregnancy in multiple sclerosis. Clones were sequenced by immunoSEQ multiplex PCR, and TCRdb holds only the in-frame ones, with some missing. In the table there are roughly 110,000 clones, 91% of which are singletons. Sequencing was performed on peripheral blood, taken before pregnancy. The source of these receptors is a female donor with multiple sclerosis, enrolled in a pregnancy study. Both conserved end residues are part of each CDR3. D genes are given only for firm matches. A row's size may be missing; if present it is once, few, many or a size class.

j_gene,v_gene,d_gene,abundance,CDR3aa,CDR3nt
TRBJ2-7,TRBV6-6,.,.,CASTKQGRVADWKQYF,TGTGCCAGCACCAAACAGGGCAGGGTGGCGGATTGGAAGCAGTACTTC
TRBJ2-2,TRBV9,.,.,CASSALIAVGNTGELFF,TGTGCCAGCAGCGCCCTGATAGCGGTTGGCAACACCGGGGAGCTGTTTTTT
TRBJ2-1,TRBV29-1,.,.,CSEEAGPSQRDEQFF,TGCAGCGAAGAGGCGGGACCTTCCCAGAGGGATGAGCAGTTCTTC
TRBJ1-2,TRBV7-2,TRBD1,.,CASSLVSGQDYGYTF,TGTGCCAGCAGCTTAGTTTCCGGACAGGACTATGGCTACACCTTC
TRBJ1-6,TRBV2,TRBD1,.,CASRNLGTESSPLHF,TGTGCCAGCAGGAACCTCGGGACAGAGTCCTCACCCCTCCACTTT
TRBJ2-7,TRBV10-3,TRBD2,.,CAISDLAGKYEQYF,TGTGCCATCAGTGATCTAGCGGGAAAGTACGAGCAGTACTTC
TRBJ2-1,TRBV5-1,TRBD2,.,CASSLETSGRGIEFF,TGCGCCAGCAGCTTGGAAACTAGCGGGAGGGGTATCGAGTTCTTC
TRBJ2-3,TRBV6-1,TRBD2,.,CASSGSLAGADTQYF,TGTGCCAGCAGTGGTAGTCTAGCGGGAGCAGATACGCAGTATTTT
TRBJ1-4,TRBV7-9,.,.,CASSPWQKGEKLFF,TGTGCCAGCAGCCCATGGCAGAAGGGGGAAAAACTGTTTTTT
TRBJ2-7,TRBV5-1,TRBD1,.,CASSIGQGIVYEQYF,TGCGCCAGCAGCATCGGACAGGGGATAGTCTACGAGCAGTACTTC
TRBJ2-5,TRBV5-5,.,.,CASSLGTTVQETQYF,TGTGCCAGCAGCTTGGGGACGACAGTTCAAGAGACCCAGTACTTC
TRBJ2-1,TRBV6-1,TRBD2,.,CASSVSGGLYNEQFF,TGTGCCAGCAGCGTTAGCGGGGGCCTCTACAATGAGCAGTTCTTC
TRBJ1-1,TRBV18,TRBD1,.,CASSPPKGQGASYAENTEAFF,TGTGCCAGCTCACCACCGAAGGGACAGGGGGCCTCCTATGCCGAGAACACTGAAGCTTTCTTT
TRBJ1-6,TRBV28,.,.,CASRIIFGSPLHF,TGTGCCAGCAGGATTATATTCGGGTCACCCCTCCACTTT
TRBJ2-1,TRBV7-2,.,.,CASRGGAEQFF,TGTGCCAGCAGGGGGGGGGCCGAGCAGTTCTTC
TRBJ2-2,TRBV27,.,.,CASSLVQTGELFF,TGTGCCAGCAGTTTAGTACAAACCGGGGAGCTGTTTTTT
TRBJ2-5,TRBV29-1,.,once,CSALDRGETQYF,TGCAGCGCCCTGGACAGAGGCGAGACCCAGTACTTC
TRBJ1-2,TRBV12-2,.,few,CASRLAENRRDYGYTF,TGTGCAAGTCGCTTAGCGGAGAACCGACGGGACTATGGCTACACCTTC
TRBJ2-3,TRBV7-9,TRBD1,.,CASSLGDRAITDTQYF,TGTGCCAGCAGCTTAGGGGACAGGGCTATCACAGATACGCAGTATTTT
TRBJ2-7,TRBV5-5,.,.,CASSLAAGTFSTYEQYF,TGTGCCAGCAGCTTGGCCGCAGGAACCTTCTCTACCTACGAGCAGTACTTC
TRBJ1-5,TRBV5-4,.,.,CASSLWGDNQPQHF,TGTGCCAGCAGCTTGTGGGGGGACAATCAGCCCCAGCATTTT
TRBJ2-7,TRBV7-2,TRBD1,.,CASSWTGTGGEQYF,TGTGCCAGCAGCTGGACCGGGACAGGGGGCGAGCAGTACTTC
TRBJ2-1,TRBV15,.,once,CATSRDRFEQFF,TGTGCCACCAGCAGAGATAGATTCGAGCAGTTCTTC
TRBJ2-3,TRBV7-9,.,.,CASSGWSTDTQYF,TGTGCCAGCAGCGGCTGGTCCACAGATACGCAGTATTTT
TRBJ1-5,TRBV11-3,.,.,CASSTDRDQPQHF,TGTGCCAGCAGCACGGACAGAGATCAGCCCCAGCATTTT
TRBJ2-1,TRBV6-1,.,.,CASISGRNEQFF,TGTGCCAGCATCTCAGGGCGCAATGAGCAGTTCTTC
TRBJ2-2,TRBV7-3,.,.,CASSFMGADTGELFF,TGTGCCAGCAGCTTTATGGGGGCCGACACCGGGGAGCTGTTTTTT
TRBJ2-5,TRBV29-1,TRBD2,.,CSVTSGEETQYF,TGCAGCGTCACTAGCGGGGAAGAGACCCAGTACTTC
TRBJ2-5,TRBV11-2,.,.,CASTLNGETQYF,TGTGCCAGCACACTCAACGGGGAGACCCAGTACTTC
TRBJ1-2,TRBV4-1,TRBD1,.,CASSRPGQGTNYGYTF,TGCGCCAGCAGCCGACCGGGACAGGGAACTAACTATGGCTACACCTTC
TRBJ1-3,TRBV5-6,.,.,CASSHRHTGNTIYF,TGTGCCAGCAGCCACCGACATACGGGAAACACCATATATTTT
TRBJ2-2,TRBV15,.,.,CATSIGQTTGELFF,TGTGCCACCAGCATCGGACAGACCACCGGGGAGCTGTTTTTT
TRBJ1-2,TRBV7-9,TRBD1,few,CASSPDRAGYTF,TGTGCCAGCAGCCCGGACAGGGCCGGCTACACCTTC
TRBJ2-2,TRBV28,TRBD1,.,CASTRTGSTGELFF,TGTGCCAGCACCCGGACAGGGAGCACCGGGGAGCTGTTTTTT
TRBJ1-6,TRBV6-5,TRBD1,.,CASSYETGEDPLHF,TGTGCCAGCAGTTACGAGACAGGGGAGGATCCCCTCCACTTT
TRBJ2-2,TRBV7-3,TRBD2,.,CASSLSREGANTGELFF,TGTGCCAGCAGCTTAAGTCGGGAGGGCGCGAACACCGGGGAGCTGTTTTTT
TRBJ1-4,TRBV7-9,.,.,CASSLLDYDRATNEKLFF,TGTGCCAGCAGCCTTCTGGACTACGATAGAGCAACTAATGAAAAACTGTTTTTT
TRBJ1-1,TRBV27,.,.,CASSLSQRGTEAFF,TGTGCCAGCAGTTTATCACAAAGGGGCACTGAAGCTTTCTTT
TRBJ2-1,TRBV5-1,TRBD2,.,CASSLAAAGGPVGNEQFF,TGCGCCAGCAGCTTGGCCGCAGCGGGAGGGCCAGTGGGCAATGAGCAGTTCTTC
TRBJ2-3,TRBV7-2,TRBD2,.,CASSLTGTSVTDTQYF,TGTGCCAGCAGCCTGACCGGGACTAGTGTCACAGATACGCAGTATTTT
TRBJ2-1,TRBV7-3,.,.,CAGHGGGSSPIYNEQFF,TGTGCCGGGCACGGGGGTGGGAGTTCGCCCATATACAATGAGCAGTTCTTC
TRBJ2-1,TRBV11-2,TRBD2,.,CASSLGTSGRGNEQFF,TGTGCCAGCAGTTTGGGGACTAGCGGGAGGGGGAATGAGCAGTTCTTC
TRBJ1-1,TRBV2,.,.,CASISSQTMNTEAFF,TGTGCCAGCATCTCTAGTCAGACTATGAACACTGAAGCTTTCTTT
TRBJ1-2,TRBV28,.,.,CASSSQGITYGYTF,TGTGCCAGCAGTTCTCAGGGGATTACCTATGGCTACACCTTC
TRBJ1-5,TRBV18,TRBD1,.,CASSSDRGLGSNQPQHF,TGTGCCAGCTCGTCCGACAGGGGTTTGGGTAGCAATCAGCCCCAGCATTTT
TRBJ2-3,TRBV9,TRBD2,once,CASSVGLLAGENTQYF,TGTGCCAGCAGCGTAGGACTGCTAGCGGGAGAAAATACGCAGTATTTT
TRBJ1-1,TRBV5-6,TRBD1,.,CASSADRVNTEAFF,TGTGCCAGCAGCGCGGACAGGGTGAACACTGAAGCTTTCTTT
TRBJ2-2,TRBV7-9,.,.,CASSLGQTFAGELFF,TGTGCCAGCAGCTTAGGACAGACTTTCGCCGGGGAGCTGTTTTTT
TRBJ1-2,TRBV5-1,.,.,CASSLAGRGGYTF,TGCGCCAGCAGCTTGGCAGGGAGGGGCGGCTACACCTTC
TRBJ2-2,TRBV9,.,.,CASTGLDQNTGELFF,TGTGCCAGCACCGGCCTAGATCAGAACACCGGGGAGCTGTTTTTT
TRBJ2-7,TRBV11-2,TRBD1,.,CASSRDSYEQYF,TGTGCCAGCAGCCGGGACAGCTACGAGCAGTACTTC